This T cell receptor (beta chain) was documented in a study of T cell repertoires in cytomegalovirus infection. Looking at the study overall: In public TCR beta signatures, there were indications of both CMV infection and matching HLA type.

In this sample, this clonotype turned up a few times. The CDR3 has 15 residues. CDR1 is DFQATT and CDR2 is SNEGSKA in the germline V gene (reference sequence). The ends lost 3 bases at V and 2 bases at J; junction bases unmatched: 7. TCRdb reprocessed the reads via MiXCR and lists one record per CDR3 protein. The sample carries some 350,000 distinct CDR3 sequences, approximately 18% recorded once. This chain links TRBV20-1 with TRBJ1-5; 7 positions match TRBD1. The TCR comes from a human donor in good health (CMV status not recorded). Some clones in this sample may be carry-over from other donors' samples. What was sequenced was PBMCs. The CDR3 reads CSASADRYGNQPQHF. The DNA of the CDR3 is TGCAGTGCTAGTGCGGACAGGTACGGCAATCAGCCCCAGCATTTT.